Below, one TCR beta chain is given with its context. The length of the CDR3 is 15 residues. The V gene's germline CDR1 is MNHEY and CDR2 SVGAGI. V shed 2 bases and J shed 7 bases, with 12 bases lying between them. The sample is drawn from a study of blood T cell repertoires in COVID-19. The overall study: Both acute and convalescent COVID-19 samples were obtained from the United States, Italy and Spain.

In the original workflow: Estimates of nucleated cell counts were drawn from the amplification of reference gene primers. Sequenced by immunoSEQ multiplex PCR; TCRdb stores in-frame clones only, minus some. The V and J calls and the clone size are those of that table, but D and trimming were determined from the DNA. The sample holds approximately 150,000 clones, about 82% seen once. Sequencing was performed on peripheral blood. The clonotype comes from a woman older than 75 with COVID-19, enrolled during active disease. The J gene is TRBJ1-6, the V gene TRBV6-5; tentatively, D is TRBD1 (5 bases). The CDR3 region has the DNA TGTGCCAGCAGTTACGAACCACAGGAAAATTCACCCCTCCACTTT. It encodes CASSYEPQENSPLHF.